This T cell receptor beta chain was profiled in a study of beta chain features in type 1 diabetes. Every bit of the isolated RNA underwent reverse transcription, so sequencing read expressed TCRB transcripts. The repertoire was sequenced with immunoSEQ multiplex PCR; TCRdb's copy has only in-frame clones and lacks some. The profile shows more than 140,000 clones, roughly 10% of them singletons. This clone was picked up a small number of times. Antigen: not known. All sorted populations exceeded 98% purity. V lost 4 bases, J lost 6 bases, and 8 bases stayed unmatched. This CDR3 spans 15 amino acids. CDR1 and CDR2 from the germline V gene are SGHVS and FQNEAQ. General study points: In the patient group, naive, central memory and Treg TCRB repertoires seemed more alike than in the healthy donor group.

This TCR came from a middle-aged woman in good health. This chain connects TRBV7-8 to TRBJ2-7; the match to TRBD1 covers 11 bases. Material: central memory CD4+ T cells from blood. The CDR3, as DNA: TGTGCCAGCAGCTCCACCCTCGGACAGGGGGCCGAGCAGTACTTC. Its protein product is CASSSTLGQGAEQYF.